The TCR beta chain under discussion was sequenced for a study of blood T cell repertoires in COVID-19. Study at large: COVID-19 samples collected from the United States, Italy and Spain covered acute and convalescent phases. PBMCs, B-cell-depleted T cells, or T cells were the source of the cDNA or gDNA that made up the material.

Trimming removed 1 base at V and 7 bases at J, with 8 bases between. CDR1 and CDR2 from the germline V gene are SGDLS and YYNGEE. The CDR3 contains 13 residues. Sequencing used immunoSEQ multiplex PCR; TCRdb keeps in-frame clones, though not all of them. This table holds under 250,000 clones, about 85% found once. The chain combines TRBV9 with TRBJ2-2; a possible D gene is TRBD1 (5 bases). This clonotype originated in a woman aged 55-75 years who had recovered from COVID-19. The sequencing sample was made of peripheral blood. CDR3: CASSVQGIGELFF. CDR3 nucleotides: TGTGCCAGCAGCGTACAGGGTATCGGGGAGCTGTTTTTT.